Listed below are T cell receptor beta chains from one sample, sequenced in a study of T cells after yellow fever vaccination. Each CDR3 protein is one row after TCRdb ran MiXCR on the 5' RACE reads. Seen here are a few hundred thousand distinct CDR3 sequences, about 4% observed once, and the top ten hold approximately 25%. Sequenced here: PBMCs, sampled 5 days after the yellow fever booster vaccination. The receptor source for this set is a man between 18 and 35 years old who received the YFV17D yellow fever vaccine. CDR3s include the opening cysteine and the closing phenylalanine or tryptophan. The order of the fields is D gene, V gene, J gene, CDR3 length, clone size, CDR3 DNA, CDR3 protein. The D gene is left open where the match is weak. The size entry is marked missing in some rows and otherwise reads once, few, many or a size class.

TRBD1	TRBV12-3/TRBV12-4	TRBJ2-5	16	NA	TGTGCCAGCAGTACCCGACAGGGGGCGGCTCAAGAGACCCAGTACTTC	CASSTRQGAAQETQYF
NA	TRBV5-1	TRBJ2-3	16	many	TGCGCCAGCAGCTTGGCCGGTACAGGGCGCACAGATACGCAGTATTTT	CASSLAGTGRTDTQYF
NA	TRBV7-3	TRBJ2-2	14	NA	TGTGCCAGCAGCCCTCAGGGGTCATCCGGGGAGCTGTTTTTT	CASSPQGSSGELFF
TRBD2	TRBV5-4	TRBJ2-1	15	NA	TGTGCCAGCAGCTTGGTCCTAGCGGGGGCTAATGAGCAGTTCTTC	CASSLVLAGANEQFF
NA	TRBV10-3	TRBJ2-2	14	NA	TGTGCCATCCGCCTGGGCAGGAACACCGGGGAGCTGTTTTTT	CAIRLGRNTGELFF
NA	TRBV7-9	TRBJ2-5	15	many	TGTGCCAGCAGCGTGGCGGGTCGCATTCAAGAGACCCAGTACTTC	CASSVAGRIQETQYF
NA	TRBV18	TRBJ1-3	16	NA	TGTGCCAGCTCACCACCGGGCTATGTCTCTGGAAACACCATATATTTT	CASSPPGYVSGNTIYF
TRBD1	TRBV12-3/TRBV12-4	TRBJ1-2	16	NA	TGTGCCAGCAGTTTAGGAAACAGGGGGAGGAGTGCTGGCTACACCTTC	CASSLGNRGRSAGYTF
NA	TRBV7-2	TRBJ1-2	13	NA	TGTGCCAGTCGCCTAACGGGGGACTATGGCTACACCTTC	CASRLTGDYGYTF
TRBD1	TRBV27	TRBJ1-2	18	few	TGTGCCAGCTGGGGACCGGGACAGGGGGATAAGTCCGGTTATGGCTACACCTTC	CASWGPGQGDKSGYGYTF
NA	TRBV5-4	TRBJ2-1	15	NA	TGTGCCAGCAGCAACACAGGGAACTCCTACAATGAGCAGTTCTTC	CASSNTGNSYNEQFF
NA	TRBV29-1	TRBJ1-3	13	NA	TGCAGCGTTGTAGGGTTGTCTGGAAACACCATATATTTT	CSVVGLSGNTIYF
NA	TRBV7-9	TRBJ1-2	17	NA	TGTGCCAGCAGCTTAGGTCGGGGCAGGCCCCCGGGCTATGGCTACACCTTC	CASSLGRGRPPGYGYTF
TRBD2	TRBV5-4	TRBJ2-7	16	few	TGTGCCAGCAGCTTGAGGTCGAGCGGGGGGGACCGGGAGCAGTACTTC	CASSLRSSGGDREQYF
NA	TRBV11-2	TRBJ2-1	14	many	TGTGCCAGCAGCTCGATAGCTTGGTCCGCTGAGCAGTTCTTC	CASSSIAWSAEQFF
NA	TRBV7-6	TRBJ2-7	13	many	TGTGCCAGCAGCTTACCGGATTCCTACGAGCAGTACTTC	CASSLPDSYEQYF
NA	TRBV5-1	TRBJ1-1	14	few	TGCGCCAGCAGCTTGGTGGACATCAACACTGAAGCTTTCTTT	CASSLVDINTEAFF
TRBD2	TRBV6-6	TRBJ2-1	15	few	TGTGCCAGCAAGGCTAGCGGGGGGGCAGGCAATGAGCAGTTCTTC	CASKASGGAGNEQFF
TRBD1	TRBV7-2	TRBJ2-5	15	few	TGTGCCAGCAGCTTGAACAGGGGGCAGGGAGAGACCCAGTACTTC	CASSLNRGQGETQYF
NA	TRBV6-5	TRBJ1-1	16	few	TGTGCCAGCAGTATCCCTTCGGTGGTAGGGGACACTGAAGCTTTCTTT	CASSIPSVVGDTEAFF
NA	TRBV7-2	TRBJ2-2	13	NA	TGTGCCAGCAGCTCAGGACACTACGGGGAGCTGTTTTTT	CASSSGHYGELFF
NA	TRBV12-3/TRBV12-4	TRBJ1-1	13	many	TGTGCCAGCAGCCCAGGGTCGGGCACTGAAGCTTTCTTT	CASSPGSGTEAFF
NA	TRBV12-5	TRBJ2-5	14	many	TGTGCTAGTGGCCCCCCCGCCAGCCAAGAGACCCAGTACTTC	CASGPPASQETQYF
TRBD2	TRBV7-8	TRBJ2-5	16	many	TGTGCCAGCAGCTGGGAGCCGGGACGCGGGGGGGAGACCCAGTACTTC	CASSWEPGRGGETQYF
NA	TRBV5-4	TRBJ2-5	17	few	TGTGCCAGCAGCCCCTCCTTCGGCGGGGGCGGGAGAGAGACCCAGTACTTC	CASSPSFGGGGRETQYF
TRBD2	TRBV4-1	TRBJ2-5	17	many	TGCGCCAGCAGCCAGCGAGCGGGGGGGCCATATGGAGAGACCCAGTACTTC	CASSQRAGGPYGETQYF
TRBD1	TRBV15	TRBJ1-5	15	few	TGTGCCACCAGCCAAGACAGGGGCCTCAATCAGCCCCAGCATTTT	CATSQDRGLNQPQHF
NA	TRBV6-2/TRBV6-3	TRBJ2-5	15	few	TGTGCCAGCAGTTTTACAGGTACCCCTCAAGAGACCCAGTACTTC	CASSFTGTPQETQYF
NA	TRBV7-3	TRBJ2-1	13	few	TGTGCCAGCAGCTTAAACGGGGGAGGCGAGCAGTTCTTC	CASSLNGGGEQFF
NA	TRBV23-1	TRBJ2-5	14	few	TGCGCCAGTAATTTGCAGGGACTCCAAGAGACCCAGTACTTC	CASNLQGLQETQYF
NA	TRBV5-8	TRBJ1-2	12	NA	TGTGCCAGCACCATGCAGAACTATGGCTACACCTTC	CASTMQNYGYTF
TRBD1	TRBV28	TRBJ2-1	15	NA	TGTGCCAGCAGTCTCCGGGACAGGGGCCCCCCTGAGCAGTTCTTC	CASSLRDRGPPEQFF
NA	TRBV6-2/TRBV6-3	TRBJ1-5	15	NA	TGTGCCAGCAGTTACGTGGGACTGTACAATCAGCCCCAGCATTTT	CASSYVGLYNQPQHF
TRBD1	TRBV19	TRBJ1-5	14	NA	TGTGCCAGTAGTGATAATTATTCTGGCAGGGGGCAACATTTT	CASSDNYSGRGQHF
NA	TRBV4-3	TRBJ2-7	14	few	TGCGCCAGCAGCCAAGAAGCAAGCTCCTACGAGCAGTACTTC	CASSQEASSYEQYF
TRBD1	TRBV20-1	TRBJ2-7	14	many	TGCAGTGCCCCAGACAGGGCTCGCACCTACGAGCAGTACTTC	CSAPDRARTYEQYF
TRBD1	TRBV5-1	TRBJ2-1	19	many	TGCGCCAGCAGCTTGCCGGAAGAACCGGGACAGGGTTTAGAGAATGAGCAGTTCTTC	CASSLPEEPGQGLENEQFF
NA	TRBV5-1	TRBJ2-5	15	many	TGCGCCAGCAGCTTGAATATAGCGGTCCAGGAGACCCAGTACTTC	CASSLNIAVQETQYF
NA	TRBV15	TRBJ2-1	14	many	TGTGCCACCAGCAGAGAAACGGGAGCTCTCGAGCAGTTCTTC	CATSRETGALEQFF
TRBD2	TRBV6-2/TRBV6-3	TRBJ2-1	18	NA	TGTGCCAGCAGCCACGACCTTACTAGCGGCCTTTCCTACAATGAGCAGTTCTTC	CASSHDLTSGLSYNEQFF
NA	TRBV7-8	TRBJ2-2	17	few	TGTGCCAGCAGCCCATTGGGGCGGAATCCGAACACCGGGGAGCTGTTTTTT	CASSPLGRNPNTGELFF
NA	TRBV11-2	TRBJ2-3	11	NA	TGTGCCACCAGTCAGGGAGATACGCAGTATTTT	CATSQGDTQYF
NA	TRBV7-9	TRBJ1-6	16	NA	TGTGCCAGCAGCCCTGAGGTGCAGGGTGATGGTTCACCCCTCCACTTT	CASSPEVQGDGSPLHF
NA	TRBV7-9	TRBJ1-6	14	few	TGTGCCAGCAGCTTAGCCAATTTTAATTCACCCCTCCACTTT	CASSLANFNSPLHF
NA	TRBV7-8	TRBJ2-3	16	few	TGTGCCAGCAGCCCGCGGTTTGCAGGCGGCACAGATACGCAGTATTTT	CASSPRFAGGTDTQYF
TRBD2	TRBV6-2/TRBV6-3	TRBJ2-5	13	many	TGTGCCAGCAGGCTGGGACTAGTAGCGACCCAGTACTTC	CASRLGLVATQYF
TRBD1	TRBV29-1	TRBJ2-3	14	few	TGCAGCGCCCAAGGACAGGGGTTCACAGATACGCAGTATTTT	CSAQGQGFTDTQYF
NA	TRBV27	TRBJ1-5	14	NA	TGTGCCAACTTCCAGGGTTATAGCAATCAGCCCCAGCATTTT	CANFQGYSNQPQHF
NA	TRBV7-9	TRBJ2-5	12	few	TGTGCCAGCAGCCCCCTTTCCCAGACCCAGTACTTC	CASSPLSQTQYF
NA	TRBV6-1	TRBJ2-3	15	many	TGTGCCAGCACCGCCGGGCACCCGGGCACAGATACGCAGTATTTT	CASTAGHPGTDTQYF
NA	TRBV20-1	TRBJ1-5	14	NA	TGCAGTGCTAGAAAGTTGGGAGGCAATCAGCCCCAGCATTTT	CSARKLGGNQPQHF
NA	TRBV6-2/TRBV6-3	TRBJ1-5	15	NA	TGTGCCAGCAGCCGATCACAAGGAATTAATCAGCCCCAGCATTTT	CASSRSQGINQPQHF
NA	TRBV9	TRBJ2-4	15	many	TGTGCCAGCAGCCCCGGGAACCCAGGGGCAAACATTCAGTACTTC	CASSPGNPGANIQYF
NA	TRBV5-1	TRBJ1-2	15	NA	TGCGCCAGCAGCACCGGACCGACAGTTGGGACTGGCTACACCTTC	CASSTGPTVGTGYTF
NA	TRBV7-2	TRBJ2-2	16	NA	TGTGCCAGCAGGCTCCTGTGGGGAGCGAACACCGGGGAGCTGTTTTTT	CASRLLWGANTGELFF